This TCR beta chain was observed in a study of shared clonotypes between healthy human individuals. Generated by immunoSEQ multiplex PCR, the TCRdb table keeps only in-frame clones and is missing some. The sample lists roughly 2.1 million clones, just over 90% occurring once. Between the trimmed V and J ends, which lost 0 bases and 6 bases, there was a span of 6 bases. This CDR3 has 13 amino acids. The germline CDR1 and CDR2 sequences are WSHSY and SAAADI. Concerning this clone: What it recognizes is unknown.

Study conclusions and caveats: As a rule, naive subsets had a larger estimated richness than memory subsets. Shared clonotypes: 4.5% to 6.5% naive CD4, around 3.5% naive CD8, under 2.5% memory CD4, 0.35% to 0.5% memory CD8.

Positively selected for CCR7, the CD45RO-negative cells used as naive CD8 cells excluded terminally differentiated effector memory CD45RA+ cells. The chain carries TRBV10-2 and TRBJ1-5, with D hard to call. The receptor comes from a man younger than 35 in good health. Some clones in this sample may be carry-over from other donors' samples. Sequenced material: naive CD8+ T cells from PBMCs. The CDR3 protein is CASSESGSQPQHF. CDR3 DNA sequence: TGCGCCAGCAGTGAGTCTGGTAGTCAGCCCCAGCATTTT.